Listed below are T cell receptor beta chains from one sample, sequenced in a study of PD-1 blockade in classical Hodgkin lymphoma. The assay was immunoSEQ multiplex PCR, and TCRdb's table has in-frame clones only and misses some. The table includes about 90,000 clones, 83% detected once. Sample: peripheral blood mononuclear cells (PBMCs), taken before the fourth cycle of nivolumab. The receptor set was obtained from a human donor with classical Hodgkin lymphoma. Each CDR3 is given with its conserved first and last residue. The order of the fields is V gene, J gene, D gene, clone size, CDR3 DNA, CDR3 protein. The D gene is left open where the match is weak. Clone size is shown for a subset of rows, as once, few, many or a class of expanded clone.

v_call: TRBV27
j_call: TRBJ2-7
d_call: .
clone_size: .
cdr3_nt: TGTGCCAGCAGTCCTATTGGTTCCTACGAGCAGTACTTC
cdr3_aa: CASSPIGSYEQYF

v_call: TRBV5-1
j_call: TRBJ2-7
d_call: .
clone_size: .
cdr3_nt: TGCGCCAGCAGAACGGATCACTACGAGCAGTACTTC
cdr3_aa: CASRTDHYEQYF

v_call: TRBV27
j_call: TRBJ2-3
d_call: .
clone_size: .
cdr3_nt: TGTGCCAGCTCCGCGTGGCCAGATACGCAGTATTTT
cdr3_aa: CASSAWPDTQYF

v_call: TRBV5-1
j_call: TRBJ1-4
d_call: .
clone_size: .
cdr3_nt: TGCGCCAGCAGCTTAACCGGGACGGTCGCCGCGAATGAAAAACTGTTTTTT
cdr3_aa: CASSLTGTVAANEKLFF

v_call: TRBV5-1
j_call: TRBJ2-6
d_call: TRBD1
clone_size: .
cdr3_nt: TGCGCCAGCAGCAAGACAGGGGGCTCTGGGGCCAACGTCCTGACTTTC
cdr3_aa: CASSKTGGSGANVLTF

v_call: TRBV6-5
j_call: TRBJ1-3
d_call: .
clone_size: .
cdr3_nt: TGTGCCAGCAGTCCCTCGGGGGACTCTGGAAACACCATATATTTT
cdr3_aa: CASSPSGDSGNTIYF

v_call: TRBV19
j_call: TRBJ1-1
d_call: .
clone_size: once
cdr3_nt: TGTGCCAGTAGTATAGTGGGGGGTGAAGCTTTCTTT
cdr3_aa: CASSIVGGEAFF

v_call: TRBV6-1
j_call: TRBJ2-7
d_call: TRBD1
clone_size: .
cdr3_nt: TGTGCCAGCAACCAAGACAGGGATCCCTACGAGCAGTACTTC
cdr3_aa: CASNQDRDPYEQYF

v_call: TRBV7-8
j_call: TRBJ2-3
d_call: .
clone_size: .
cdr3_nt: TGTGCCAGCAGCTTAGTTGGTAGGAGTATTGCAGATACGCAGTATTTT
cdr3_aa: CASSLVGRSIADTQYF

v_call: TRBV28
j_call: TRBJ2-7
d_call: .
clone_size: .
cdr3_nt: TGTGCCAGCAGTTTCTCCGGGGGCGTTAGCTACGAGCAGTACTTC
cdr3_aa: CASSFSGGVSYEQYF

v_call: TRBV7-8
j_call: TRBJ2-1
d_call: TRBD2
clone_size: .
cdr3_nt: TGTGCCAGCAGATATCGAGCGGGGACTAGCGCCCAAAGGTCACACAATGAGCAGTTCTTC
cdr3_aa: CASRYRAGTSAQRSHNEQFF

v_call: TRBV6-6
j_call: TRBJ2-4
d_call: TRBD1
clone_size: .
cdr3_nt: TGTGCCAGCAGCCAGACAGGGGACATTCAGTACTTC
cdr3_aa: CASSQTGDIQYF

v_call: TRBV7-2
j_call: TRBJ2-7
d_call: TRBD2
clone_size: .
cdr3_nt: TGTGCCAGCAAATATTCCGGGACTAGCTACGAGCAGTACTTC
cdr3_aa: CASKYSGTSYEQYF

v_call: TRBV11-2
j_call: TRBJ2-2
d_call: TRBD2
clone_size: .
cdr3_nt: TGTGCCAGCAGGAGGACTAGCGGGAGGTCCACCGGGGAGCTGTTTTTT
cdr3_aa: CASRRTSGRSTGELFF

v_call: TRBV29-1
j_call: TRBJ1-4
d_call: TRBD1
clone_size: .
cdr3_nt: TGCAGCGTAACTCCGACAGGGGTGGTTGAAAAACTGTTTTTT
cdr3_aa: CSVTPTGVVEKLFF

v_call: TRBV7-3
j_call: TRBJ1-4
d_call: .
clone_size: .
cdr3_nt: TGTGCCAGCAGCTTAACCCCAGAAAATAATGAAAAACTGTTTTTT
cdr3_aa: CASSLTPENNEKLFF

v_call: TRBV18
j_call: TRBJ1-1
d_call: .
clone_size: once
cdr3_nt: TGTGCCAGCTCACCGCCCTCGGGGACCGATAAAGCTTTCTTT
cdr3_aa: CASSPPSGTDKAFF

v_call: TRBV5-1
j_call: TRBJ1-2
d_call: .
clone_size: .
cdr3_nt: TGCGCCAGCAGCTTGGTTCCCCCAAGTTCGGTATCTGGCTACACCTTC
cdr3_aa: CASSLVPPSSVSGYTF

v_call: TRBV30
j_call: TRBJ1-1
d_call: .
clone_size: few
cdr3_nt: TGTGCCTGGAGTGGCACTATGAACACTGAAGCTTTCTTT
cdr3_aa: CAWSGTMNTEAFF

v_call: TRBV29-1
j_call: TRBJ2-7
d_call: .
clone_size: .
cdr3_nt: TGCAGCGTTACGCGCGGGGACTACGAGCAGTACTTC
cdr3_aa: CSVTRGDYEQYF

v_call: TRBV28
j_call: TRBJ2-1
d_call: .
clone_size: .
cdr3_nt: TGTGCCAGCAGTTTGGTTAGCGCTTCATACAATGAGCAGTTCTTC
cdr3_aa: CASSLVSASYNEQFF

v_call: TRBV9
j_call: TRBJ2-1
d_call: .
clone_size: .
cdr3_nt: TGTGCCAGCAGCGTAGGAGGACGGTATGATGGTAATGAGCAGTTCTTC
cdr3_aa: CASSVGGRYDGNEQFF

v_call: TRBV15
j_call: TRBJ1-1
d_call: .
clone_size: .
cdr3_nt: TGTGCCACCAGCGCCGACAGGAACACTGAAGCTTTCTTT
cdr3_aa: CATSADRNTEAFF

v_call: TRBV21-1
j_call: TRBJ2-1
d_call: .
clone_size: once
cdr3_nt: TGTGCCAGCAGCATTAGGACTAGCGGACCCCTATACAATGAGCAGTTCTTC
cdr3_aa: CASSIRTSGPLYNEQFF

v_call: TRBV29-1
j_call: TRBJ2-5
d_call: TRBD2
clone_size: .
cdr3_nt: TGCAGCGTGGCCCCGGGGCTAGCGGAAGAGACCCAGTACTTC
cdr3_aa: CSVAPGLAEETQYF

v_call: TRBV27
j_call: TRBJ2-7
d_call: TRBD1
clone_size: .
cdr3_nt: TGTGCCAGCAGCCGTAAACCGTCAACCGGGACAGGACTCTCCTACGAGCAGTACTTC
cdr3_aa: CASSRKPSTGTGLSYEQYF

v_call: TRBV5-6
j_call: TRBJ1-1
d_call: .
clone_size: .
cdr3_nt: TGTGCCAGCAGTTTGACCGGAATCGGGCACACTGAAGCTTTCTTT
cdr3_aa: CASSLTGIGHTEAFF

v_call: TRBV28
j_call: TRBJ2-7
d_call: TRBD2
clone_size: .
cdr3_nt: TGTGCCAGCAGACCCCTTGGGGACTACGTATACGAGCAGTACTTC
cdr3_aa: CASRPLGDYVYEQYF

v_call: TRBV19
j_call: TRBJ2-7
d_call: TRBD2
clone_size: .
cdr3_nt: TGTGCCAGTAGTACTCCCCTCGGCGGGGGAGAGCAGTACTTC
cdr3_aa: CASSTPLGGGEQYF

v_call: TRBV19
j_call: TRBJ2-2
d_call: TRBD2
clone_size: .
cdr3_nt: TGTGCCAGTAGTGTTAGCGGGACCTTCGGGGAGCTGTTTTTT
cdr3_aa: CASSVSGTFGELFF

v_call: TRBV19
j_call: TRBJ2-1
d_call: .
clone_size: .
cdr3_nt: TGTGCCAGTAGTATTCCCTACAATGAGCAGTTCTTC
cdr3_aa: CASSIPYNEQFF

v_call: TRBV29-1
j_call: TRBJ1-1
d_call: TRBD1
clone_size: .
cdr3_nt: TGCAGCGTTGAATCGACAGGGTTCTCTGAAGCTTTCTTT
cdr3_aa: CSVESTGFSEAFF

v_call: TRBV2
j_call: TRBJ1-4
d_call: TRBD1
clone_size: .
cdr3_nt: TGTGCCAGCAGTGGACAGGGGTCTGGAGAAAAACTGTTTTTT
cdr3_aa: CASSGQGSGEKLFF